The 31 T cell receptor beta chains below were found in one sample sequenced in a study of blood T cell repertoires in COVID-19. The data were produced by immunoSEQ multiplex PCR, yet TCRdb's version contains in-frame clones alone and is incomplete. The repertoire includes 90,000 or so clones, approximately 85% of them detected once, and around 4.1% sits in the top ten. Specimen: peripheral blood. The receptors originated from a man in his sixties with acute or convalescent COVID-19.

Of note for this clone: Other DNA sequences in this specimen translate into the identical CDR3. The chain uses TRBV19 and TRBJ1-5, with 11 nucleotides matching TRBD1. After removal of 1 base from V and 6 bases from J, the junction contained 2 bases not matched to a gene. This CDR3 region has 15 residues. From germline, CDR1 is LNHDA and CDR2 SQIVND (reference sequence). The DNA for the CDR3 is TGTGCCAGTAGTATAGGGACAGGGGGCGGTCAGCCCCAGCATTTT. Amino acids: CASSIGTGGGQPQHF.

This chain uses TRBV6-2 or TRBV6-3 with TRBJ2-7; D possibly corresponds to TRBD1 (5 bases). Trimming shortened V by 0 bases and J by 3 bases, and 9 bases separated the two germline ends. The CDR3 has 14 amino acids. Germline CDR1 reads MNHEY; CDR2 reads SVGEGT. The CDR3 reads CASSYSGLNYEQYF. As DNA, the CDR3 is TGTGCCAGCAGTTACTCGGGGCTAAACTACGAGCAGTACTTC.

The chain recombines TRBV6-5 with TRBJ2-2; D is uncertain. There are 14 residues in the CDR3. Germline CDR1 reads MNHEY; CDR2 reads SVGAGI. Trimming cost V 2 bases and J 8 bases, with 12 bases left between them. The CDR3 nucleotides read TGTGCCAGCAGTTACCCCACCCGAGGTGGGGAGCTGTTTTTT. Protein sequence: CASSYPTRGGELFF.

The V call is TRBV18, the J call TRBJ1-1; TRBD1 is a possible D gene (6 bases). The CDR3 length is 14 residues. The V gene's germline CDR1 is KGHSH and CDR2 LQKENI. V was trimmed by 6 bases and J by 3 bases, leaving 14 bases between them. The CDR3 reads CASSSAGGDTEAFF. The CDR3 bases are TGTGCCAGCTCGAGCGCTGGGGGCGACACTGAAGCTTTCTTT.

The genes are TRBV29-1 and TRBJ2-7; TRBD1 aligns across 7 bases. V dropped 7 bases and J dropped 4; count of bases not matched to a gene: 10. Germline V gene lookup returns CDR1 SQVTM and CDR2 ANQGSEA. This CDR3 has 13 amino acids. The CDR3 coding sequence is TGCAGCGCCCGGACAGGACAAGCTTACGAGCAGTACTTC. It is translated as CSARTGQAYEQYF.

The chain carries TRBV6-5 and TRBJ2-3; TRBD1 is a possible D gene (6 bases). V shed 6 bases and J shed 2 bases, with 12 bases lying between them. This CDR3 has 14 amino acids. From germline, CDR1 is MNHEY and CDR2 SVGAGI. CDR3 in amino acids: CASSDRKNTDTQYF. The CDR3 nucleotides are TGTGCCAGCAGCGACAGGAAAAACACAGATACGCAGTATTTT.

The rearrangement joins TRBV19 to TRBJ2-3; a possible D gene is TRBD1 (5 bases). V was pared by 2 bases and J by 5 bases, with 5 bases between. The CDR3 is 12 amino acids. Per germline, CDR1 LNHDA and CDR2 SQIVND (reference sequence). The DNA for the CDR3 is TGTGCCAGTAGTATAAGGGGAGATACGCAGTATTTT. It is translated as CASSIRGDTQYF. Based on the CDR3 plus reference TRBV19 and TRBJ2-3, the full variable domain is DGGITQSPKYLFRKEGQNVTLSCEQNLNHDAMYWYRQDPGQGLRLIYYSQIVNDFQKGDIAEGYSVSREKKESFPLTVTSAQKNPTAFYLCASSIRGDTQYFGPGTRLTVL.

The V and J genes are TRBV5-8 and TRBJ2-7; 10 bases are a match to TRBD1. Germline-derived CDR1 and CDR2 are SGHTS and YDEGEE. After removal of 4 bases from V and 0 bases from J, the junction contained 7 bases not matched to a gene. There are 16 residues in the CDR3. The CDR3 protein is CASSVPGQGSSYEQYF. CDR3 nucleotide sequence: TGTGCCAGCAGCGTTCCGGGACAGGGGAGCTCCTACGAGCAGTACTTC.

The CDR3 bases are TGTGCCAGCAGCTCCGGACTAGCTCCCGAGCAGTACTTC. As protein: CASSSGLAPEQYF. The rearrangement links TRBV2 to TRBJ2-7; 8 bases match TRBD2. This CDR3 region has 13 residues. Germline V lookup: CDR1 SNHLY, CDR2 FYNNEI. V lost 6 bases and J lost 6; bases outside the gene matches: 7.

The chain has TRBV28 and TRBJ2-1; tentatively, D is TRBD2 (6 bases). The germline V gene encodes CDR1 MDHEN and CDR2 SYDVKM. The CDR3 length is 12 residues. The V end lost 4 bases, the J end lost 10 bases, and 11 bases lay between the germline ends. CDR3 sequence reads: CASSSGLGEQFF. The DNA of the CDR3 is TGTGCCAGCAGTTCGGGACTGGGAGAGCAGTTCTTC.

This sequence joins TRBV7-2 and TRBJ2-2; 10 nucleotides line up with TRBD2. The germline V gene encodes CDR1 SGHTA and CDR2 FQGNSA. The CDR3 has 16 residues. V lost 5 bases, J lost 4 bases, and 7 bases stayed unmatched. CDR3 amino acids: CASSPTLAGVTGELFF. DNA for the CDR3: TGTGCCAGCAGCCCAACTCTAGCGGGGGTCACCGGGGAGCTGTTTTTT.

This chain uses TRBV5-1 with TRBJ2-6; TRBD2 matches 14 bases. V lost 4 bases to trimming and J lost 2 bases; unmatched junction nucleotides: 8. The CDR3 has 19 residues. Germline values: CDR1 SGHRS, CDR2 YFSETQ. In DNA form, the CDR3 reads TGCGCCAGCAGCCGTCCGGGACTAGCGGGAGTAGCTGGGGCCAACGTCCTGACTTTC. Its protein is CASSRPGLAGVAGANVLTF.

The rearrangement joins TRBV6-2 or TRBV6-3 to TRBJ2-1; D remains ambiguous. This CDR3 comprises 12 residues. Germline-derived CDR1 and CDR2 are MNHEY and SVGEGT. Trimming pared 3 bases from V and 8 bases from J, leaving 8 bases between. This CDR3 is CASSYTVYEQFF. The DNA for the CDR3 is TGTGCCAGCAGTTATACGGTCTATGAGCAGTTCTTC.

The chain has TRBV6-4 and TRBJ1-2; D gene uncertain. Germline CDR1 is MRHNA and CDR2 is SNTAGT. Trimming removed 0 bases from V and 10 bases from J, with 30 bases in between. The CDR3 runs 19 residues. CDR3 amino acids: CASSDSNHFANRDRMAYTF. CDR3 sequence (DNA): TGTGCCAGCAGTGACTCGAACCACTTTGCGAACCGGGATCGCATGGCCTACACCTTC.

The chain carries TRBV5-4 and TRBJ2-6; TRBD1 is a possible D gene (6 bases). V was cut by 4 bases and J by 0 bases, with 8 bases left in between. The CDR3 contains 15 residues. CDR1 is SGHNT and CDR2 is YYREEE in the germline V gene (reference sequence). The CDR3 is CASSVQGSGANVLTF. For the CDR3, the DNA is TGTGCCAGCAGCGTACAGGGCTCTGGGGCCAACGTCCTGACTTTC. Supplemented by reference TRBV5-4 and TRBJ2-6, the full variable domain reads ETGVTQSPTHLIKTRGQQVTLRCSSQSGHNTVSWYQQALGQGPQFIFQYYREEENGRGNFPPRFSGLQFPNYSSELNVNALELDDSALYLCASSVQGSGANVLTFGAGSRLTVL.

This chain uses TRBV19 with TRBJ2-4; D gene ambiguous. The germline CDR1 and CDR2 sequences are LNHDA and SQIVND (reference sequence). This CDR3 is 13 amino acids long. V gave up 4 bases and J gave up 11 bases, with 15 bases separating them. CDR3 in DNA: TGTGCCAGTAGTAATTTAGGCGACAAGGTTCAGTACTTC. Translated, it gives CASSNLGDKVQYF.

This clone was seen only once. The DNA for the CDR3 is TGTGCCAGCAGTTACTCGGTCGGGGGACTTTACGAGCAGTACTTC. This sequence encodes CASSYSVGGLYEQYF. J is TRBJ2-7 and V is TRBV6-5; tentatively, D is TRBD2 (6 bases). Between the trimmed V and J ends, which lost 0 bases and 4 bases, there was a span of 13 bases. The CDR3 extends over 15 amino acids. Per germline, CDR1 MNHEY and CDR2 SVGAGI.

V gene TRBV30 combines with J gene TRBJ2-3; the D gene is possibly TRBD1 (5 bases). Trimming removed 6 bases at V and 0 bases at J, with 10 bases between. CDR1 and CDR2 (germline): GTSNPN, SVGIG (reference sequence). The CDR3 has 13 residues. CDR3 sequence (DNA): TGTGCCTGTGACAGCACTAGCACAGATACGCAGTATTTT. This encodes CACDSTSTDTQYF.

This chain links TRBV6-6 with TRBJ2-7; TRBD2 agrees at 8 bases. Germline CDR1 and CDR2: MNHNY and SVGAGI (reference sequence). The CDR3 consists of 15 residues. V lost 5 bases, J lost 2 bases, and 8 bases stayed unmatched. The CDR3 DNA follows: TGTGCCAGCAGTACCGGGACTAGATCCCCCTACGAGCAGTACTTC. This sequence encodes CASSTGTRSPYEQYF.

The chain is built from TRBV9 and TRBJ2-2; no firm D call. Trimming cost V 3 bases and J 7 bases, with 16 bases left between them. The CDR3 has 15 amino acids. In germline, CDR1 is SGDLS, CDR2 YYNGEE. This CDR3 reads CASSEERPPGGELFF. CDR3 in DNA: TGTGCCAGCAGCGAAGAGAGACCCCCAGGCGGGGAGCTGTTTTTT.

The CDR3 DNA follows: TGTGCCAGCTCACCATCCGTGAACACTGAAGCTTTCTTT. This sequence encodes CASSPSVNTEAFF. The chain has TRBV18 and TRBJ1-1, with D unclear. Germline assignment: CDR1 KGHSH and CDR2 LQKENI. This CDR3 has 13 residues. The V gene lost 2 bases and the J gene lost 0 bases, with 4 bases spanning the gap.

In DNA, the CDR3 is TGTGCCAGCAGCGGACACGGAGTGTACGAGCAGTACTTC. This gives the protein CASSGHGVYEQYF. The V and J genes are TRBV11-2 and TRBJ2-7, with a weak D call TRBD1 (5 bases). Trimming pared 5 bases from V and 4 bases from J, leaving 12 bases between. The CDR3 runs to 13 residues. Germline CDR1 is SGHAT and CDR2 is FQNNGV.

The rearrangement links TRBV4-1 to TRBJ2-7; D gene unclear. Trimming shortened V by 4 bases and J by 2 bases, and 12 bases separated the two germline ends. The CDR3 has 14 amino acids. Germline V gene sequence: CDR1 MGHRA, CDR2 YSYEKL. The CDR3 region has the DNA TGCGCCAGCAGCCTGGGTAGGAGAGCCTACGAGCAGTACTTC. Its protein is CASSLGRRAYEQYF.

This chain joins TRBV10-3 and TRBJ2-3, with 7 bases lining up with TRBD2. Germline V gene lookup returns CDR1 ENHRY and CDR2 SYGVKD. The CDR3 contains 16 residues. V trimming: 4 bases; J trimming: 6 bases; junction bases outside the gene matches: 13. CDR3 protein: CAISGPTGRGEDTQYF. DNA for the CDR3: TGTGCCATCAGTGGGCCAACGGGGAGGGGCGAGGATACGCAGTATTTT.

The V gene is TRBV3-1 (or the pseudogene TRBV3-2), the J gene TRBJ2-5, with 14 bases identical to TRBD2. This CDR3 region has 15 residues. V dropped 6 bases and J dropped 4; count of bases not matched to a gene: 4. Germline V lookup: CDR1 LGHDT, CDR2 YNNKEL (reference sequence). This CDR3 is CASREGLAGGETQYF. The CDR3 DNA reads as TGTGCCAGCAGGGAAGGACTAGCGGGGGGAGAGACCCAGTACTTC.

This clone was seen repeatedly, ten times or more. J is TRBJ1-4 and V is TRBV7-2; 7 bases match TRBD1. This CDR3 is built from 15 residues. Germline V lookup: CDR1 SGHTA, CDR2 FQGNSA. The V gene end was trimmed by 1 base and the J gene end by 4 bases; junction bases not matched to a gene: 3. CDR3 sequence reads: CASSLVSGGNEKLFF. CDR3 bases: TGTGCCAGCAGCTTAGTATCAGGGGGTAATGAAAAACTGTTTTTT.

The chain carries TRBV11-2 and TRBJ2-7; D ambiguous. V was shortened by 4 bases and J by 2 bases, with 12 bases between the two germline ends. CDR3 length: 14 amino acids. Germline CDR1 and CDR2: SGHAT and FQNNGV. CDR3 in amino acids: CASSSLRSTYEQYF. CDR3 nucleotides: TGTGCCAGCAGCTCCCTGCGTTCAACCTACGAGCAGTACTTC. The full variable domain, completed using reference TRBV11-2 and TRBJ2-7, is EAGVAQSPRYKIIEKRQSVAFWCNPISGHATLYWYQQILGQGPKLLIQFQNNGVVDDSQLPKDRFSAERLKGVDSTLKIQPAKLEDSAVYLCASSSLRSTYEQYFGPGTRLTVT.

The gene calls are TRBV15 and TRBJ1-5, with a possible D match to TRBD1 (6 bases). V lost 5 bases and J 0 bases, leaving 11 bases between the germline ends. This CDR3 spans 15 amino acids. Germline V CDR1 and CDR2: LNHNV, YYDKDF (reference sequence). DNA of the CDR3: TGTGCCACCAGCTACGGGACACTTAGCAATCAGCCCCAGCATTTT. Its translation is CATSYGTLSNQPQHF.

The V and J genes are TRBV2 and TRBJ1-2; D not certain. CDR3 length: 11 amino acids. Germline CDR1 SNHLY, CDR2 FYNNEI. V lost 6 bases and J lost 4, with 6 bases in between. The CDR3 is CASSLLYGYTF. Here the CDR3 DNA reads TGTGCCAGCAGCCTCCTCTATGGCTACACCTTC.

This chain connects TRBV9 to TRBJ2-1; 7 nucleotides line up with TRBD2. V was pared by 0 bases and J by 5 bases, with 5 bases of the junction left unmatched. The CDR3 runs 15 residues. The germline V gene encodes CDR1 SGDLS and CDR2 YYNGEE. This chain's CDR3 is CASSVVSGENNEQFF. Written as DNA, the CDR3 is TGTGCCAGCAGCGTAGTCAGCGGGGAGAACAATGAGCAGTTCTTC.

This clone has just one count. The genes are TRBV18 and TRBJ2-5; D remains unclear. The germline V gene has CDR1 KGHSH and CDR2 LQKENI. The CDR3 is 13 amino acids. The V end lost 3 bases, the J end lost 5 bases, and 10 bases lay between the germline ends. The CDR3 sequence is CASSPLPPETQYF. The CDR3 bases are TGTGCCAGCTCACCCCTCCCCCCCGAGACCCAGTACTTC.